This T cell receptor (beta chain) was observed in a study of spatial heterogeneity in lung cancer. For the study at large: Every unique TCR and UMI combination, on average, appeared more than ten times in raw reads.

The CDR3 loop spans 13 amino acids. Time point defined: sample taken at primary tumor resection. Material for sequencing was whole RNA from tumor, nontumor lung or frozen PBMC, left unsorted. A total of approximately 70 untreated early-stage non-small cell lung cancer patients served as donors. This clonotype was picked up many times. Its antigen is not known. Relative to the germline gene, one junction end is altered; a read error may explain this. Single TCR cDNA molecules each had their own unique molecular identifier. Via MiXCR, TCRdb re-called the 5' RACE reads, giving one row per CDR3 protein. The data show about 23,000 distinct CDR3 sequences, about 4.5% seen once. Study-level points and caveats: The appearance of ubiquitous expanded tumor TCRs in blood was greater at resection than follow-up.

The receptor was isolated from a male donor with early-stage non-small cell lung cancer. The J gene is TRBJ2-7, the V gene TRBV12-3 or TRBV12-4, with 8 nucleotides matching TRBD2. The sample consisted of PBMCs, taken at surgery. The DNA of the CDR3 is TGTGCCAGCAGTATAGCGGGAATGAGCGAGCAGTACTTC. Encoded protein: CASSIAGMSEQYF.